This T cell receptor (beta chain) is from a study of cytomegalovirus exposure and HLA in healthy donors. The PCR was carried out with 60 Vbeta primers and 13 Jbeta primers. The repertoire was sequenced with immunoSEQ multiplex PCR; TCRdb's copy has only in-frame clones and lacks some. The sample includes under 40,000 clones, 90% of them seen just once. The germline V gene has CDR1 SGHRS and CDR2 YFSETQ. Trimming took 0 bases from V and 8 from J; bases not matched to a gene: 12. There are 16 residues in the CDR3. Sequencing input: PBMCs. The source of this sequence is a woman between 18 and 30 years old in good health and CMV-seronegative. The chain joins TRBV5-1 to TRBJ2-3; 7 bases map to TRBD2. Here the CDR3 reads CASSLAPGHGGGTQYF. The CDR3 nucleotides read TGCGCCAGCAGCTTGGCCCCCGGACACGGCGGGGGTACGCAGTATTTT. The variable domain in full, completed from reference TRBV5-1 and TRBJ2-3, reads KAGVTQTPRYLIKTRGQQVTLSCSPISGHRSVSWYQQTPGQGLQFLFEYFSETQRNKGNFPGRFSGRQFSNSRSEMNVSTLELGDSALYLCASSLAPGHGGGTQYFGPGTRLTVL.